The subject of this entry is one T cell receptor beta chain. No antigen is known for it. No much larger clone exists at a distance of one base, and base qualities are not known. This specimen comes from a study of blood T cell repertoires in COVID-19 (dated by TCRdb to about 2020). As for the study more broadly: Collaborator samples came from the United States, Italy and Spain and covered acute and convalescent phases of COVID-19. Deeply sampled blood TCRbeta repertoires from subjects exposed to, actively infected with, or recovered from COVID-19 were included in the dataset. The samples were drawn from two sources: the first 160 participants of the ongoing ImmuneRACE study, and over 950 subjects contributed by 6 global collaborators. A freely available public database, intended as a resource for researchers studying the immune response to SARS-CoV-2, is where the repertoires were released. HLA class I and class II types, where available, came from metadata supplied by the sample provider rather than from assay-based typing. Sample metadata almost always included a de-identified subject ID, COVID-19 status, age in years and sex. The material from the prospective study consisted of cDNA or gDNA derived from T cells, B-cell-depleted T cells, or PBMCs. Results the study describes overall, beyond this receptor: The amount of clinical and demographic metadata varied by source and participant and was provided uncurated.

TCRbeta CDR3 regions were amplified from genomic DNA using the immunoSEQ Assay, a bias-controlled multiplex PCR. Per the source publication's procedure: The number of nucleated cells in each sample was estimated by amplification of reference gene primers within the assay. To quantify the absolute abundance of each unique TCRbeta CDR3 rearrangement, sequence reads were collapsed and filtered. Productive Simpson clonality was computed per sample as the square root of Simpson's diversity index over productive rearrangements. TCRdb limited this immuneACCESS table to in-frame rearrangements with V and J called. A share of clones is missing; checked studies link under half to unresolved V genes, and the rest is unexplained. Clonal size and the V and J genes are those of that table, whereas D and trimming came from the DNA. The sample profile shows over 100,000 clones; around 80% of them were found once. The ten largest clones capture 12% of the sample.

The collaborating institutions used their own protocols to collect whole blood in K2EDTA tubes. For TCRbeta analysis, collaborators shipped samples as frozen whole blood, isolated PBMCs, or DNA extracted from either of those sample types. There are 15 amino acids in the CDR3, from cysteine to phenylalanine inclusive. Only the CDR3 part of the read is kept: 45 bases, read in frame from the first base. CDR1 PRHDT and CDR2 FYEKMQ were looked up in the germline V gene (reference sequence). Trimming takes 5 bases off V and 8 bases off J; junction bases not matched to a gene: 12. Recombination joined TRBV13 with TRBJ1-2, with 9 central nucleotides matching TRBD1. This receptor was taken from a woman aged 60-75 years with acute or convalescent COVID-19. The sample taken for sequencing was peripheral blood. At the DNA level, the sequence is TGTGCCAGCAGCCAGACAACCGGGACAGGGCAGGGCTACACCTTC. Its translation reads: CASSQTTGTGQGYTF.